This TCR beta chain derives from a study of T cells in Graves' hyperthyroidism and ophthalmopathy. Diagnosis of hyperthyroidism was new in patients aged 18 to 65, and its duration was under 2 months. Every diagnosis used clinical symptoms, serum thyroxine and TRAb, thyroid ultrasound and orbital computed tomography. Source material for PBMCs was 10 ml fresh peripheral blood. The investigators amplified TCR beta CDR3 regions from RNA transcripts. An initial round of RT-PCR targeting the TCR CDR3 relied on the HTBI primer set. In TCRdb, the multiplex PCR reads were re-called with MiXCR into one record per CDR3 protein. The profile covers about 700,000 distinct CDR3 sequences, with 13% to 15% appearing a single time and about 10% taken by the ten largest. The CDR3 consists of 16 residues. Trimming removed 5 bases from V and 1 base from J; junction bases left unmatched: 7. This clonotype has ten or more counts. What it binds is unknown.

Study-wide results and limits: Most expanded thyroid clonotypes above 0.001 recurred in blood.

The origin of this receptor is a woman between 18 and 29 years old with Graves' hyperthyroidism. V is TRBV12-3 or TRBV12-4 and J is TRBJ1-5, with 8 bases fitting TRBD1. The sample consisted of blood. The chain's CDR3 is CASSARDRLSNQPQHF. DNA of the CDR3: TGTGCCAGCAGTGCCCGGGACAGGCTAAGCAATCAGCCCCAGCATTTT.